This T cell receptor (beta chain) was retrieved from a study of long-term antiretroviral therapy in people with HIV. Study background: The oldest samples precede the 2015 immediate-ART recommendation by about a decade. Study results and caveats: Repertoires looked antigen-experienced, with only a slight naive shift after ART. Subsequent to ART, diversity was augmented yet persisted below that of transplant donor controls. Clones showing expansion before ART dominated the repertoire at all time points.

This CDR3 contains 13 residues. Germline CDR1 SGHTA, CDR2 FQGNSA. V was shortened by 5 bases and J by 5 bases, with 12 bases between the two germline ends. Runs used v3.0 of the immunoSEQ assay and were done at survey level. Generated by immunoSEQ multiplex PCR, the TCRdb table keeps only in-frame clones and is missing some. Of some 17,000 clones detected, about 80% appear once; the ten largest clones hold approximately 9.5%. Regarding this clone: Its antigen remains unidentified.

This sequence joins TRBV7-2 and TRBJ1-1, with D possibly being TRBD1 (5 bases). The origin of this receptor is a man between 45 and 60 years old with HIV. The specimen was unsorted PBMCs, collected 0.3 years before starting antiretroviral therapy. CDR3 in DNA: TGTGCCAGCAGCGCGCAGGGATGGACTGAAGCTTTCTTT. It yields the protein CASSAQGWTEAFF.